This is a list of T cell receptor beta chains from one sample in a study of graft-versus-host responses after intestinal transplantation. These receptors have no identified antigens. Generated by immunoSEQ multiplex PCR, the TCRdb table keeps only in-frame clones and is missing some. The top ten hold 7.6% of the sample, which has around 88,000 clones, about 91% seen once. Sequenced material: unstimulated CD8+ T cells sorted from spleen or lymph node cells, taken before transplant. The source is a human donor who was the organ donor for an intestinal transplant. The CDR3 runs from the conserved cysteine through the conserved F or W. The order of the fields is D gene, V gene, J gene, CDR3 DNA, CDR3 protein. A D gene is named only where the DNA matches it firmly.

>TRBD2|TRBV4-1|TRBJ2-3
TGCGCCAGCAGCCAACCAGGACTAGCGGGGAGCACAGATACGCAGTATTTT
CASSQPGLAGSTDTQYF
>.|TRBV6-5|TRBJ1-2
TGTGCCAGCAGTTACCTCACCCAGGGGTTCCTCTATGGCTACACCTTC
CASSYLTQGFLYGYTF
>.|TRBV5-4|TRBJ2-7
TGTGCCAGCAGCTTCGGACGGATCTCCTACGAGCAGTACTTC
CASSFGRISYEQYF
>TRBD1|TRBV6-6|TRBJ2-7
TGTGCCAGCAGTCCCATGAGGACAGGGCGGGGAGAGCAGTACTTC
CASSPMRTGRGEQYF
>.|TRBV12-5|TRBJ2-7
TGTGCTAGTGGTTTGGAAACAGGGTACTACGAGCAGTACTTC
CASGLETGYYEQYF
>.|TRBV9|TRBJ2-3
TGTGCCAGCAGCGGTGGGGGGGCTGACACAGATACGCAGTATTTT
CASSGGGADTDTQYF
>TRBD2|TRBV4-1|TRBJ2-7
TGCGCCAACAAAACTCAGCGGGAGAACTACGAGCAGTACTTC
CANKTQRENYEQYF
>.|TRBV27|TRBJ1-3
TGTGCCAGCAGTTTCGGGACTCCCACTGGAAACACCATATATTTT
CASSFGTPTGNTIYF
>.|TRBV6-4|TRBJ1-6
TGTGCCAGCAGCCCGGACAGCGGTAATTCACCCCTCCACTTT
CASSPDSGNSPLHF
>TRBD2|TRBV29-1|TRBJ2-1
TGCAGCGTTGATCTCCTAGCGGGAGGATCCTACAATGAGCAGTTCTTC
CSVDLLAGGSYNEQFF
>.|TRBV6-6|TRBJ2-5
TGTGCCAGCACGGACAGCCAAGAGACCCAGTACTTC
CASTDSQETQYF
>.|TRBV9|TRBJ2-7
TGTGCCAGCAGCGGGTGGGGGTCCTACGAGCAGTACTTC
CASSGWGSYEQYF
>.|TRBV5-6|TRBJ2-7
TGTGCCAGCAGCTTTCAGTCCAGTAGCCACGAGCAGTACTTC
CASSFQSSSHEQYF
>.|TRBV4-1|TRBJ1-4
TGCGCCAGCAGCCAAGGACGGTCGGGTGAAAAACTGTTTTTT
CASSQGRSGEKLFF
>TRBD1|TRBV2|TRBJ1-2
TGTGCCAGCAGTGAAGGTTCCTGGGGGACAGCTCGGTGGGGCTACACCTTC
CASSEGSWGTARWGYTF
>.|TRBV29-1|TRBJ2-2
TGCAGCGTTGACAGGGGCACCGGGGAGCTGTTTTTT
CSVDRGTGELFF
>.|TRBV12-1|TRBJ2-2
TGTGCCAGCAGGCGTGCGACTAGCGGGGGGGCTAGCACCGGGGAGCTGTTTTTT
CASRRATSGGASTGELFF
>TRBD1|TRBV5-1|TRBJ2-1
TGCGCCAGCAGCTTGTGGGAGGGGACAGGGGGCAATGAGCAGTTCTTC
CASSLWEGTGGNEQFF
>.|TRBV13|TRBJ2-3
TGTGCCAGCAGCGCCTCACCGGGGACGCAGTATTTT
CASSASPGTQYF
>TRBD2|TRBV19|TRBJ2-1
TGTGCCAGTAGTACCCTAGCGGGGGGCCTCCATGAGCAGTTCTTC
CASSTLAGGLHEQFF
>TRBD1|TRBV4-1|TRBJ2-7
TGCGCCAGCAGCCACAACAGGGGGTCCTACGAGCAGTACTTC
CASSHNRGSYEQYF
>.|TRBV6-1|TRBJ1-1
TGTGCCAGCAGGGGACACACTGAAGCTTTCTTT
CASRGHTEAFF